Below are 31 T cell receptor beta chains sequenced from a single sample in a study of breast tumors, draining lymph nodes, adjacent tissues. From the multiplex PCR reads, TCRdb called clonotypes with MiXCR, one entry per CDR3 protein. The sample has some 47,000 distinct CDR3 sequences; about 40% are singletons. Sample: breast tumor tissue. The receptors here all came from a female donor with breast cancer. Some clones in this sample may be carry-over from other donors' samples.

Many counts were recorded for this clonotype. The chain employs TRBV9 and TRBJ1-4; 10 nucleotides line up with TRBD1. The CDR3 is made up of 15 amino acids. Trimming took 4 bases from V and 8 from J; bases not matched to a gene: 8. In germline, CDR1 is SGDLS, CDR2 YYNGEE. In DNA, the CDR3 is TGTGCCAGCAGCACCCGACAGGGGGCGGACGAAAAACTGTTTTTT. Translated: CASSTRQGADEKLFF.

With respect to this clonotype: This may be a read error: a much more frequent sequence differs by one nucleotide. This CDR3 is missing its conserved last phenylalanine or tryptophan, likely due to a read error. This chain connects TRBV7-3 to TRBJ2-1; 14 nucleotides align to TRBD2. Germline values: CDR1 SGHTA, CDR2 FQGTGA. V lost 4 bases and J lost 9; bases outside the gene matches: 8. The CDR3 is made up of 16 amino acids. CDR3 sequence (DNA): TGTGCCAGCAGCTCCCGCCCTGGACTAGCGGGAGGTGAGCAGTTCCTC. This sequence encodes CASSSRPGLAGGEQFL.

This clonotype ranks as medium-sized (0.01 to 0.1%). The chain carries TRBV20-1 and TRBJ2-1; 7 bases are shared with TRBD2. After removal of 5 bases from V and 8 bases from J, the junction contained 18 bases not matched to a gene. Per the germline V gene, CDR1 is DFQATT and CDR2 is SNEGSKA (reference sequence). CDR3 length: 16 residues. The CDR3 sequence: CSASRTGGGRGDEQFF. As DNA, the CDR3 is TGCAGTGCTTCCCGGACCGGTGGCGGGAGAGGCGATGAGCAGTTCTTC.

This clonotype was found many times. V gene TRBV6-5 combines with J gene TRBJ2-5, with 11 positions matching TRBD2. The V and J ends lost 6 bases and 2 bases, in that order; junction bases with no gene match: 5. Germline V gene data show CDR1 as MNHEY and CDR2 as SVGAGI. The CDR3 is 15 amino acids. The CDR3 nucleotides read TGTGCCAGCAGGACCACTAGCGGGAGACAAGAGACCCAGTACTTC. It codes for CASRTTSGRQETQYF.

The chain couples TRBV19 to TRBJ1-4, with D perhaps TRBD1 (5 bases). Trimming took 2 bases from V and 0 from J, leaving 16 bases between them. Germline CDR1 and CDR2: LNHDA and SQIVND (reference sequence). The CDR3 consists of 18 residues. CDR3 protein: CASSITRESTATNEKLFF. DNA of the CDR3: TGTGCCAGTAGTATAACGCGGGAGTCGACAGCAACTAATGAAAAACTGTTTTTT.

About this clonotype: The conserved closing phenylalanine or tryptophan is absent in this CDR3, likely reflecting a read error. The DNA is omitted, as the CDR3 cannot be located on it reliably, and the CDR3 follows TCRdb's listing. J is TRBJ2-6 and V is TRBV7-9. Both ends counted, the CDR3 spans 9 residues. CDR1 is SEHNR and CDR2 is FQNEAQ in the germline V gene (reference sequence). CDR3 loop: CASSLVEAI.

In the case of this clonotype: A read error may produce the germline difference seen at one junction end. V is TRBV19 and J is TRBJ1-2; D unclear. CDR3 size: 15 residues. Germline lookup yields CDR1 LNHDA and CDR2 SQIVND (reference sequence). The CDR3 coding sequence is TGCGCCACAACCCAATGGGCGGATTCGGACTGTGGCTACACCTTC. Translation gives CATTQWADSDCGYTF.

This clonotype was picked up one time. At one end the junction does not follow the germline gene, possibly because of a read error. This chain joins TRBV2 and TRBJ2-7; the match to TRBD1 covers 7 bases. CDR1 SNHLY and CDR2 FYNNEI come from the germline V gene. CDR3 length: 11 residues. The CDR3 DNA reads TGTGCCAGCAGTGAAGCAATGACAGGGCTCTTC. It yields the protein CASSEAMTGLF.

By sample fraction, this clonotype is medium-sized. The chain is built from TRBV5-1 and TRBJ1-6, with TRBD1 as a possible D gene (6 bases). Looked up from germline, CDR1 is SGHRS and CDR2 is YFSETQ. V was cut by 0 bases and J by 10 bases, with 8 bases left in between. The CDR3 extends over 13 amino acids. The CDR3 sequence is CASSLGQASPLHF. CDR3 in DNA: TGCGCCAGCAGCTTGGGACAGGCATCACCCCTCCACTTT.

This clonotype was recorded at least ten times. Here the CDR3 DNA reads TGTGCCAGCAGCCTTAGGACAGGGGATACCTACGAGCAGTACTTC. As protein: CASSLRTGDTYEQYF. The gene calls are TRBV14 and TRBJ2-7, with TRBD1 matching 9 bases. The ends lost 4 bases at V and 2 bases at J; junction bases unmatched: 6. This CDR3 is built from 15 residues. CDR1 is SGHDN and CDR2 is FVKESK in the germline V gene.

The genes are TRBV19 and TRBJ1-1; TRBD1 aligns across 7 bases. This CDR3 spans 14 amino acids. V shed 7 bases and J 1 base; nucleotides not matched to a gene: 6. The germline V gene encodes CDR1 LNHDA and CDR2 SQIVND (reference sequence). The CDR3 coding sequence is TGTGCCAGTAAGGACAGGTCGGGGAACACTGAAGCTTTCTTT. Its protein product is CASKDRSGNTEAFF.

This clonotype has ten or more counts. This may arise from a read error, as a much more abundant clone is one base away. This sequence joins TRBV20-1 and TRBJ1-2; D remains unclear. The CDR3 length is 12 residues. Germline assignment: CDR1 DFQATT and CDR2 SNEGSKA (reference sequence). The CDR3 region has the DNA TGCAGTGCCCTTCGGATCGACGAGGGCTCCACCTTC. Translating it yields CSALRIDEGSTF.

The rearrangement links TRBV11-2 to TRBJ2-7; possible D gene TRBD1, 5 bases. CDR3 length equals 15 residues. The V end was cut by 3 bases, the J end by 6 bases, with 18 bases between. The germline CDR1 and CDR2 sequences are SGHAT and FQNNGV. The CDR3: CASSFTGDSPTEQYF. The CDR3 bases are TGTGCCAGCAGCTTTACAGGAGACAGCCCCACCGAGCAGTACTTC.

This clonotype was observed at least ten times. The chain couples TRBV3-1 to TRBJ1-5; D call uncertain. The CDR3 consists of 12 residues. The germline V gene encodes CDR1 LGHDT and CDR2 YNNKEL (reference sequence). Trimming took off 6 bases at V and 0 bases at J, with 3 bases between the two ends. CDR3 bases: TGTGCCAGCAGTTATAGCAATCAGCCCCAGCATTTT. Translated, it gives CASSYSNQPQHF.

V is TRBV2 and J is TRBJ2-3; TRBD2 is a possible D gene (6 bases). Per the germline V gene, CDR1 is SNHLY and CDR2 is FYNNEI. The V and J ends lost 4 bases and 9 bases respectively, with 14 bases between them. The CDR3 runs to 13 residues. The CDR3 protein is CASSVSGDGTQYF. CDR3 nucleotide sequence: TGTGCCAGCAGTGTATCGGGAGATGGGACGCAGTATTTT.

This clonotype was observed at least ten times. The chain combines TRBV6-1 with TRBJ2-1, with 12 positions matching TRBD2. Germline loops: CDR1 MNHNS, CDR2 SASEGT. The V gene end was trimmed by 2 bases and the J gene end by 9 bases; junction bases not matched to a gene: 11. CDR3 size: 17 residues. This CDR3 is CASSEMSGTSGYFEQFF. CDR3 nucleotide sequence: TGTGCCAGCAGTGAAATGAGTGGGACTAGCGGGTATTTTGAGCAGTTCTTC.

This clonotype was counted many times. The chain joins TRBV5-5 to TRBJ2-5; D remains unclear. Germline values: CDR1 SGHKS, CDR2 YYEKEE (reference sequence). V dropped 1 base and J dropped 1 base, with 11 bases sitting between them. The CDR3 sequence is 15 residues long. Here the CDR3 DNA reads TGTGCCAGCAGCTTGAATGGCTTTACCCAAGAGACCCAGTACTTC. Translated: CASSLNGFTQETQYF.

A note on this clonotype: The DNA is omitted, as the CDR3 cannot be located on it reliably, and the CDR3 follows TCRdb's listing. The chain carries TRBV5-1 and TRBJ2-1. The CDR3 spans 16 residues, counting both ends. The germline V gene encodes CDR1 SGHRS and CDR2 YFSETQ. The CDR3 here is CASSLVGRGSYDEQFF.

The chain couples TRBV7-2 to TRBJ1-2; D is perhaps TRBD1 (5 bases). Germline lookup yields CDR1 SGHTA and CDR2 FQGNSA. Trimming took off 6 bases at V and 7 bases at J, with 9 bases between the two ends. CDR3 size: 11 residues. Written as DNA, the CDR3 is TGTGCCAGCAGTTCCGGGACTGGCTACACCTTC. Protein sequence: CASSSGTGYTF.

This clonotype was seen many times. The chain links TRBV7-3 to TRBJ2-3; D unresolved. This CDR3 comprises 14 residues. Trimming shortened V by 5 bases and J by 1 base, and 10 bases separated the two germline ends. Germline V lookup: CDR1 SGHTA, CDR2 FQGTGA. CDR3 nucleotide sequence: TGTGCCAGCAGCCCGATCTCTGGCACAGATACGCAGTATTTT. Protein sequence: CASSPISGTDTQYF.

Comment on this clonotype: Just one base apart from a much larger clone, this may be a read error. J is TRBJ1-3 and V is TRBV6-1, with D tentatively TRBD1 (6 bases). The CDR3 is 14 residues long. Trimming removed 9 bases from V and 2 bases from J, with 14 bases in between. Germline V gene sequence: CDR1 MNHNS, CDR2 SASEGT. The CDR3 protein is CARTTGCAGNTIYF. DNA for the CDR3: TGTGCCAGGACTACAGGGTGTGCTGGAAACACCATATATTTT.

The chain employs TRBV15 and TRBJ2-5; 7 bases match TRBD1. Germline V gene data show CDR1 as LNHNV and CDR2 as YYDKDF (reference sequence). This CDR3 contains 17 residues. The junction had 10 bases not matched to a gene; V was cut back by 3 bases and J by 0 bases. CDR3 in amino acids: CATSSPGTAPNQETQYF. CDR3 DNA sequence: TGTGCCACCAGCAGCCCCGGGACAGCCCCTAACCAAGAGACCCAGTACTTC.

This clonotype was recorded at least ten times. CDR3 in DNA: TGTGCCATCGTACCCCTCGAGGGCGGGAGCACAGATACGCAGTATTTT. Its protein product is CAIVPLEGGSTDTQYF. This rearrangement joins TRBV6-4 to TRBJ2-3, with a tentative D call TRBD2 (5 bases). CDR1 is MRHNA and CDR2 is SNTAGT in the germline V gene. This CDR3 spans 16 amino acids. The germline V and J ends were trimmed by 10 bases and 0 bases, with 20 bases remaining between them.

This clonotype showed up many times. The chain joins TRBV7-8 to TRBJ2-7; 8 bases are shared with TRBD1. The CDR3 covers 14 residues. The germline gives CDR1 SGHVS, CDR2 FQNEAQ. V gave up 5 bases and J gave up 0 bases; unmatched junction bases: 3. The CDR3 is CASSQGAGSYEQYF. As DNA, the CDR3 is TGTGCCAGCAGCCAGGGGGCGGGCTCCTACGAGCAGTACTTC.

In its sample, this clonotype was seen many times. The chain carries TRBV5-1 and TRBJ1-2; D ambiguous. V gave up 5 bases and J gave up 6 bases, with 17 bases separating them. This CDR3 has 14 residues. CDR1 and CDR2 (germline): SGHRS, YFSETQ. CDR3 sequence (DNA): TGCGCCAGCAGTCCCGAATACAAGAACGATGGCTACACCTTC. It yields the protein CASSPEYKNDGYTF.

This clonotype was observed a handful of times. Just one base apart from a much larger clone, this may be a read error. This chain joins TRBV6-6 and TRBJ2-3; TRBD2 aligns across 13 bases. Losses at the gene ends were 5 bases for V and 2 bases for J; bases not matched to a gene: 4. Germline V CDR1 and CDR2: MNHNY, SVGAGI (reference sequence). The CDR3 runs 16 residues. The DNA for the CDR3 is TGTGCCAGCAGTCACGGGACTAGCGGGAACACAGATACGCAGTATTTT. Its protein product is CASSHGTSGNTDTQYF.

This clonotype came up a few times. Given a much more abundant clone one base away, this may be a read error. The chain has TRBV7-2 and TRBJ2-3; no firm D call. CDR3 length equals 13 residues. Germline V gene data show CDR1 as SGHTA and CDR2 as FQGNSA. CDR3 in DNA: TGTGTCAGCAGCTCCCAGAGTGGAGATACGCAGTATTTT. Encoded protein: CVSSSQSGDTQYF.

There are many counts of this clonotype. V is TRBV3-1 and J is TRBJ2-5, with D perhaps TRBD2 (6 bases). V dropped 0 bases and J dropped 3 bases, with 11 bases sitting between them. Germline V lookup: CDR1 LGHDT, CDR2 YNNKEL (reference sequence). The CDR3 spans 15 residues. CDR3 in amino acids: CASSQEVGREETQYF. DNA of the CDR3: TGTGCCAGCAGCCAAGAGGTCGGGAGAGAAGAGACCCAGTACTTC.

A remark on this clonotype: One junction end disagrees with the germline gene, perhaps due to a read error. This rearrangement joins TRBV12-3 or TRBV12-4 to TRBJ1-6, with a weak D call TRBD1 (5 bases). The CDR3 runs to 14 residues. Here the CDR3 DNA reads TGTGCCGGCAGCTTAGCGGGCGGGACGTCATCCCTCCACTTT. Translated: CAGSLAGGTSSLHF.

This clonotype came up many times. This chain uses TRBV7-9 with TRBJ2-1; TRBD2 might be the D (6 bases). The length of the CDR3 is 18 residues. CDR1 is SEHNR, CDR2 FQNEAQ, per germline (reference sequence). V dropped 7 bases and J dropped 4 bases, with 26 bases sitting between them. The CDR3 DNA follows: TGTGCCAGCACTCCCATGGGGAGATCGCGGGACCCTTACAATGAGCAGTTCTTC. This encodes CASTPMGRSRDPYNEQFF.

The genes are TRBV5-1 and TRBJ1-4; D call uncertain. V lost 0 bases and J 3 bases, leaving 15 bases between the germline ends. In germline, CDR1 is SGHRS, CDR2 YFSETQ. This CDR3 comprises 17 residues. The CDR3 DNA reads as TGCGCCAGCAGCTTGGCTAGCGGGAAGACGGCTAATGAAAAACTGTTTTTT. Translated, it gives CASSLASGKTANEKLFF. Filled out from reference TRBV5-1 and TRBJ1-4, the complete variable domain reads KAGVTQTPRYLIKTRGQQVTLSCSPISGHRSVSWYQQTPGQGLQFLFEYFSETQRNKGNFPGRFSGRQFSNSRSEMNVSTLELGDSALYLCASSLASGKTANEKLFFGSGTQLSVL.